These 20 T cell receptor beta chains were sequenced from one sample in a study of patients and donors after allogeneic stem cell transplantation. MiXCR, run by TCRdb on the RT-PCR reads, gives a single entry per CDR3 protein. The sample lists roughly 1,500 distinct CDR3 sequences, around a fifth occurring once. The sequenced sample consisted of blood, either unsorted or a sorted T cell fraction (not recorded which). The receptors derive from a human donor who was either an allogeneic HSCT recipient or a stem cell or donor lymphocyte infusion donor (not recorded which). It is not recorded whose cells these are; they may come from a transplant donor.

There are a few counts of this clonotype. The chain combines TRBV7-2 with TRBJ2-1, with unresolved D. V was cut by 2 bases and J by 5 bases, with 10 bases left in between. This CDR3 spans 14 amino acids. Germline V gives CDR1 SGHTA, CDR2 FQGNSA. The CDR3 nucleotides read TGTGCCAGCAGCTTACCGTCCGTCCACAATGAGCAGTTCTTC. Amino acids: CASSLPSVHNEQFF.

The gene calls are TRBV9 and TRBJ1-1, with TRBD1 identical over 8 bases. This CDR3 has 13 amino acids. Losses at the gene ends were 0 bases for V and 10 bases for J; bases not matched to a gene: 5. The germline V gene has CDR1 SGDLS and CDR2 YYNGEE. The CDR3 DNA is TGTGCCAGCAGCGTAGCGGTGACAGGGGTAGCTTTCTTT. This codes for CASSVAVTGVAFF.

Judged by abundance, this clonotype is large. J is TRBJ2-7 and V is TRBV11-1; D is ambiguous. Germline CDR1 reads SGHAT; CDR2 reads FQDESV (reference sequence). CDR3 length equals 11 residues. V dropped 6 bases and J dropped 2 bases, with 5 bases sitting between them. CDR3 nucleotide sequence: TGTGCCAGCAGGAATGCCTACGAGCAGTACTTC. Its protein product is CASRNAYEQYF. Together with reference TRBV11-1 and TRBJ2-7, the CDR3 gives the full variable domain: EAEVAQSPRYKITEKSQAVAFWCDPISGHATLYWYRQILGQGPELLVQFQDESVVDDSQLPKDRFSAERLKGVDSTLKIQPAELGDSAMYLCASRNAYEQYFGPGTRLTVT.

This clonotype was seen a few times. This chain connects TRBV5-6 to TRBJ1-2; 10 bases align to TRBD1. The CDR3 has 15 amino acids. Germline CDR1 SGHDT, CDR2 YYEEEE. V lost 4 bases, J lost 2 bases, and 5 bases stayed unmatched. CDR3 in DNA: TGTGCCAGCAGCCCCAGGACAGGGGGGAACTATGGCTACACCTTC. Its protein product is CASSPRTGGNYGYTF. Supplemented by reference TRBV5-6 and TRBJ1-2, the full variable domain reads DAGVTQSPTHLIKTRGQQVTLRCSPKSGHDTVSWYQQALGQGPQFIFQYYEEEERQRGNFPDRFSGHQFPNYSSELNVNALLLGDSALYLCASSPRTGGNYGYTFGSGTRLTVV.

This clonotype was recorded a few times. The chain links TRBV9 to TRBJ1-2; 11 positions match TRBD1. V was clipped by 7 bases and J by 4 bases; unmatched bases: 18. The CDR3 length is 18 residues. Germline CDR1 reads SGDLS; CDR2 reads YYNGEE. The CDR3 nucleotides read TGTGCCAGCTATGTCCTGCGTGAAGGGACAGGGGGTGGCTATGGCTACACCTTC. This gives the protein CASYVLREGTGGGYGYTF.

This chain uses TRBV11-3 with TRBJ2-1; the D gene could be TRBD1 or TRBD2 (5 bases each). With 5 bases removed from V and 5 bases from J, the gap between germline ends came to 13 bases. The CDR3 length is 14 residues. Germline CDR1 SGHNT, CDR2 YENEEA. CDR3 amino acids: CASSLRDGDNEQFF. DNA of the CDR3: TGTGCCAGCAGCCTAAGGGACGGAGACAATGAGCAGTTCTTC.

CDR3 bases: TGCAGCTTCGACAGTTCGTCTGAGACCCAGTACTTC. It yields the protein CSFDSSSETQYF. This rearrangement joins TRBV29-1 to TRBJ2-5, with D perhaps matching TRBD1 (5 bases). CDR1 SQVTM and CDR2 ANQGSEA come from the germline V gene. The CDR3 has 12 residues. Trimming cost V 8 bases and J 5 bases, with 15 bases left between them.

The rearrangement links TRBV5-1 to TRBJ1-2, with 7 bases fitting TRBD1. J gave up 5 bases and V 6 bases, and 10 bases lay outside the gene matches. The CDR3 has 14 residues. The germline CDR1 and CDR2 sequences are SGHRS and YFSETQ. The CDR3, as DNA: TGCGCCAGCACCTCCCTTGAGGGGGCTTATGGCTACACCTTC. Translating gives CASTSLEGAYGYTF.

This clonotype turned up a few times. This chain uses TRBV2 with TRBJ2-5, with TRBD1 identical over 7 bases. The germline V gene encodes CDR1 SNHLY and CDR2 FYNNEI. V lost 11 bases, J lost 2 bases, and 5 bases stayed unmatched. CDR3 size: 12 residues. The CDR3 spells CALRDSQETQYF. The CDR3 DNA reads TGTGCCCTCCGGGACAGTCAAGAGACCCAGTACTTC.

This chain uses TRBV19 with TRBJ2-4; a weak D match, TRBD1 (6 bases). V was shortened by 5 bases and J by 4 bases, with 12 bases between the two germline ends. Looked up from germline, CDR1 is LNHDA and CDR2 is SQIVND (reference sequence). The CDR3 is 14 residues long. CDR3 sequence: CASSPSGAKNIQYF. In DNA, the CDR3 is TGTGCCAGTAGTCCTTCAGGGGCTAAAAACATTCAGTACTTC.

The CDR3 loop reads CSVTRQGNYGYTF. As DNA, the CDR3 is TGCAGCGTGACCAGACAGGGGAACTATGGCTACACCTTC. The V and J genes are TRBV29-1 and TRBJ1-2; 8 bases map to TRBD1. Germline values: CDR1 SQVTM, CDR2 ANQGSEA. CDR3 length: 13 residues. V shed 6 bases, J shed 2 bases, and the junction held 5 bases outside the gene matches.

This clonotype is labeled as large (0.1 to 1%). The V and J genes are TRBV20-1 and TRBJ1-4; 10 bases are a match to TRBD1. The CDR3 consists of 15 residues. CDR1 and CDR2 from the germline V gene are DFQATT and SNEGSKA (reference sequence). The V and J ends lost 0 bases and 6 bases, in that order; junction bases with no gene match: 4. The CDR3 sequence: CSARDAGTGDEKLFF. The CDR3 nucleotides read TGCAGTGCTAGAGACGCCGGGACAGGGGATGAAAAACTGTTTTTT.

This chain connects TRBV19 to TRBJ2-7, with D unresolved. Germline V gene sequence: CDR1 LNHDA, CDR2 SQIVND (reference sequence). V was trimmed by 7 bases and J by 5 bases, leaving 9 bases between them. The CDR3 runs 11 residues. The CDR3 reads CASTSRDEQYF. Here the CDR3 DNA reads TGTGCCAGTACCTCTCGGGACGAGCAGTACTTC.

This clonotype was seen a handful of times. V and J are TRBV5-5 and TRBJ2-3; D unclear. V was clipped by 6 bases and J by 1 base, with 15 bases between them. Germline CDR1 SGHKS, CDR2 YYEKEE (reference sequence). The CDR3 length is 15 residues. Written as DNA, the CDR3 is TGTGCCAGCATCCCCGGACCGTGGGGCACAGATACGCAGTATTTT. Amino acid sequence: CASIPGPWGTDTQYF.

This clonotype is deemed large (0.1 to 1%). V is TRBV9 and J is TRBJ2-7; possible D gene TRBD1, 5 bases. V lost 0 bases, J lost 5 bases, and 9 bases lay in between. This CDR3 region has 13 residues. Germline lookup yields CDR1 SGDLS and CDR2 YYNGEE. CDR3 bases: TGTGCCAGCAGCGTAGAGGCAGGGAACGAGCAGTACTTC. As protein: CASSVEAGNEQYF.

The J gene is TRBJ2-7, the V gene TRBV10-3; possible D gene TRBD1, 6 bases. Germline V lookup: CDR1 ENHRY, CDR2 SYGVKD. V was trimmed by 0 bases and J by 3 bases, leaving 12 bases between them. The length of the CDR3 is 15 residues. As DNA, the CDR3 is TGTGCCATCAGTGAGTCGATGGACAGAGACTACGAGCAGTACTTC. Encoded protein: CAISESMDRDYEQYF.

A few counts support this clonotype. The V call is TRBV29-1, the J call TRBJ1-1; D is ambiguous. The V end lost 4 bases, the J end lost 0 bases, and 6 bases lay between the germline ends. Germline assignment: CDR1 SQVTM and CDR2 ANQGSEA. This CDR3 is built from 12 residues. CDR3 sequence reads: CSVVEVNTEAFF. The CDR3, as DNA: TGCAGCGTTGTCGAAGTGAACACTGAAGCTTTCTTT.

A few counts support this clonotype. This rearrangement joins TRBV5-1 to TRBJ1-1; D unclear. Trimming left V 6 bases short and J 1 base short, with 13 bases between. The germline gives CDR1 SGHRS, CDR2 YFSETQ. The CDR3 is 14 amino acids. Written as DNA, the CDR3 is TGCGCCAGCACCCCTTTGGCGGAGAACACTGAAGCTTTCTTT. It specifies CASTPLAENTEAFF.

This clonotype turned up a few times. The chain carries TRBV29-1 and TRBJ1-5; a weak D match, TRBD1 (6 bases). The CDR3 is made up of 13 amino acids. Germline CDR1 reads SQVTM; CDR2 reads ANQGSEA. The V gene lost 4 bases and the J gene lost 6 bases, with 13 bases spanning the gap. Here the CDR3 reads CSVVLGASQPQHF. CDR3 sequence (DNA): TGCAGCGTTGTTTTGGGGGCAAGTCAGCCCCAGCATTTT. Based on the CDR3 plus reference TRBV29-1 and TRBJ1-5, the full variable domain is SAVISQKPSRDICQRGTSLTIQCQVDSQVTMMFWYRQQPGQSLTLIATANQGSEATYESGFVIDKFPISRPNLTFSTLTVSNMSPEDSSIYLCSVVLGASQPQHFGDGTRLSIL.

The chain recombines TRBV5-1 with TRBJ2-1; D possibly corresponds to TRBD1 (5 bases). Germline CDR1 SGHRS, CDR2 YFSETQ. V gave up 2 bases and J gave up 7 bases, with 13 bases separating them. There are 14 residues in the CDR3. The CDR3 nucleotides read TGCGCCAGCAGCTTCGGTAACTACAGGAATGAGCAGTTCTTC. It codes for CASSFGNYRNEQFF.